This T cell receptor beta chain came from a study of blood T cells in healthy people across ages (dated by TCRdb to the mid-2010s). Study-level background: In model experiments, roughly one uniquely barcoded TCR beta cDNA molecule per two T cells was captured by template switching. Two additional independent replicas of 1 million unique cDNA reads from the same blood draw were analyzed for two donors (one aged 18 to 30 and one aged 80 or older). The donors were divided into four age groups: young (average around 15 years), middle-aged (over 35), aged (about 62) and long-lived (about 84). The study measured age-related changes in TCR beta repertoire diversity using deep sequencing normalized with unique cDNA molecular identifiers.

This clonotype appeared a few times. Its cognate antigen has yet to be identified. Per-base quality was not reported, and no clone a single base away is much larger than it. General findings and caveats noted by the study authors: As age increased, observed TCR beta diversity per million T cells dropped in a roughly linear way, and a significant reduction was already evident by age 40. Estimates of total diversity from one million sequenced T cells were regarded as lower bounds and underestimates. Since profiling was done on bulk unsorted PBMCs, naive and antigen-experienced compartments could not be conclusively compared. Observed TCR beta diversity correlated strongly with the percentage of naive T cells measured by flow cytometry. Compared with the aged group, the long-lived group had more naive CD4+ T cells, fewer expanded clones and increased TCR diversity, suggesting age selection. The CMV infection status of donors was not known, potentially confounding age-related changes in expanded clonotypes.

The approximately 40 donors, aged roughly 6 to 95 years, were systemically healthy Caucasian individuals from Russia. About 9.6 milliliters of peripheral blood were collected from each donor into EDTA-treated Vacutainer tubes. Ficoll-Paque density-gradient centrifugation was used to isolate PBMCs, with at least 6.5 million per sample. Trizol reagent was used to extract total RNA from the PBMCs, yielding at least 6 micrograms per sample. For every donor, flow cytometry on a PBMC aliquot measured the percentage of naive CD45RAhigh/CD27high T cells. Library generation was performed with 5' RACE. Sequenced on an Illumina HiSeq 2500. The second PCR ran for about 6 to 11 cycles and used a J-beta primer mix along with a sample-barcoded 5' primer. A unique molecular identifier was introduced onto each TCR beta cDNA molecule by a template-switch 5' adaptor carrying 12 random nucleotides. Each sample yielded at least 2.5 million CDR3-containing paired-end reads. First-strand cDNA was synthesized from all RNA with the Mint cDNA synthesis kit, primed by a TRBC-specific oligonucleotide. Following uracil-DNA glycosylase treatment, a first 18-cycle PCR with universal primers M1SS and BC2_uni_R was performed on all cDNA. As for the authors' bioinformatics: For normalization, 1 million high-quality reads, each with a distinct molecular identifier, were randomly selected from each sample. Reads with shared molecular identifiers were discarded instead of being binned into consensus sequences. CDR3 identification, clonotype clustering and error correction used MiTCR with a Q25 quality threshold and the strictest error-elimination algorithm. A nonparametric unseen species model with Euler transformation was used to estimate a lower bound on total TCR beta diversity. In-frame beta chains were kept once TCRdb had trimmed the public reads at Q25 with fastp and called clones with MiXCR. Records with the same CDR3 protein are collapsed into one entry carrying the most frequent genes and DNA. TCRdb, rather than the study authors, made the V and J calls. The sample table records more than 750,000 distinct CDR3 sequences; almost 30% of these occur just once. The top ten constitute 9.5% to 13% of the sample.

The same data also went into a second study, on T cells of mothers and their children. Taken from the second paper: Nine systemically healthy Caucasian individuals served as donors, namely three mothers together with their six children. cDNA synthesis consumed the entire amount of extracted RNA, loaded at around 1.5 ug RNA in each 15 ul reaction. In the second PCR, the M1S primer introduced both the sample barcodes and 2-4 random nucleotides. More than 9 million TCR beta CDR3 reads were obtained from each mother, and some 3.2 million reads were obtained from each child. Thymic selection similarly shapes TCR recombination output in related and unrelated pairs, with minor effect from inherited differences. Normalized repertoire overlap in related mother-child pairs was always slightly higher than in unrelated mother-child pairs, but the difference was never significant. No persistent microchimeric T cell clones were found, with a detection sensitivity of approximately 100 clones per million clonotypes. In the study, deep NGS was used to compare the TCR beta repertoires of mothers and children, and features distinguishing related mother-child pairs from unrelated individuals were sought. The mean age was roughly 44 +/- 4 years for the mothers and approximately 11 +/- 4 years for the children. After adapters were ligated using NEBNext reagents, the libraries underwent 100+100 nt paired-end sequencing on an Illumina HiSeq 2000. Mother and child libraries were prepared a month apart and sequenced in separate runs to prevent cross-contamination. For each donor, between about 500,000 and 2,000,000 distinct TCR beta clonotypes were identified. Naive TCR beta clonotypes were estimated from low-frequency clonotypes matched to each donor's FACS-determined naive share, without sorting.

Sequencing was performed on blood. This sequence was found in a woman aged 40 to 49 in good health.

The bases are TGCGCCAGCAGGCGTGGATCAGCAACAGATACGCAGTATTTT. This encodes CASRRGSATDTQYF. Recombination connected TRBV5-1 to TRBJ2-3, with the D segment identity uncertain. The germline V gene supplies CDR1 SGHRS and CDR2 YFSETQ. V loses 5 bases of germline sequence and J loses 3 bases, and the interval between the two ends is 13 bases. The CDR3 measures 14 amino acids from cysteine to phenylalanine. Of the read, only the CDR3 DNA is kept; its 42 bases are in frame from base 1.